The rows below give T cell receptor beta chains drawn from one sample of a study of cytomegalovirus exposure and HLA in healthy donors. This table comes from immunoSEQ multiplex PCR, and its TCRdb copy is limited to in-frame clones, with some not included. This table has roughly 150,000 clones, 60% to 80% appearing once. Material: PBMCs. The source is a man aged 50-60 years in good health and CMV-seropositive. Each CDR3 is given with its conserved first and last residue. D genes are given only for firm matches. Clone size, where shown, is once, few, many, or a class for clones that have expanded.

j_gene: TRBJ2-1; v_gene: TRBV10-3; d_gene: TRBD2; abundance: .; CDR3aa: CAIMVGAGGNDEQFF; CDR3nt: TGTGCCATCATGGTAGGAGCGGGGGGGAACGATGAGCAGTTCTTC
j_gene: TRBJ1-1; v_gene: TRBV18; d_gene: TRBD1; abundance: .; CDR3aa: CASSPVTGLRNTEAFF; CDR3nt: TGTGCCAGCTCACCTGTGACAGGGCTTCGGAACACTGAAGCTTTCTTT
j_gene: TRBJ2-7; v_gene: TRBV7-2; d_gene: TRBD2; abundance: .; CDR3aa: CASSPRGGGSYEQYF; CDR3nt: TGTGCCAGCAGCCCCCGGGGCGGGGGTTCCTACGAGCAGTACTTC
j_gene: TRBJ2-7; v_gene: TRBV27; d_gene: .; abundance: .; CDR3aa: CTIRGPNAYEQYF; CDR3nt: TGTACAATCCGAGGGCCTAATGCCTACGAGCAGTACTTC
j_gene: TRBJ1-1; v_gene: TRBV9; d_gene: .; abundance: few; CDR3aa: CASSVDAGRGTEAFF; CDR3nt: TGTGCCAGCAGCGTAGATGCAGGGAGGGGGACTGAAGCTTTCTTT
j_gene: TRBJ1-1; v_gene: TRBV28; d_gene: .; abundance: .; CDR3aa: CASSLDPQGSWTEAFF; CDR3nt: TGTGCCAGCAGTTTGGACCCACAGGGTTCGTGGACTGAAGCTTTCTTT
j_gene: TRBJ1-2; v_gene: TRBV29-1; d_gene: .; abundance: .; CDR3aa: CSVEDLGRGEGYTF; CDR3nt: TGCAGCGTTGAAGATCTTGGCCGGGGGGAAGGCTACACCTTC
j_gene: TRBJ2-3; v_gene: TRBV6-6; d_gene: TRBD1; abundance: .; CDR3aa: CASSSGQGAQYF; CDR3nt: TGTGCCAGCAGCTCGGGACAGGGTGCGCAGTATTTT
j_gene: TRBJ2-1; v_gene: TRBV12-5; d_gene: .; abundance: .; CDR3aa: CASGLVLGQGGQNEQFF; CDR3nt: TGTGCTAGTGGTTTGGTTCTGGGGCAGGGGGGACAGAATGAGCAGTTCTTC
j_gene: TRBJ1-4; v_gene: TRBV10-3; d_gene: TRBD1; abundance: .; CDR3aa: CAISGTGDEKLFF; CDR3nt: TGTGCCATCAGTGGGACAGGTGATGAAAAACTGTTTTTT
j_gene: TRBJ2-7; v_gene: TRBV5-4; d_gene: .; abundance: .; CDR3aa: CASSLAGGGMKEQYF; CDR3nt: TGTGCCAGCAGCTTGGCGGGGGGCGGGATGAAGGAGCAGTACTTC
j_gene: TRBJ1-6; v_gene: TRBV7-9; d_gene: .; abundance: .; CDR3aa: CASSLMAGLGGSPLHF; CDR3nt: TGTGCCAGCAGCTTAATGGCCGGACTGGGGGGTTCACCCCTCCACTTT
j_gene: TRBJ2-7; v_gene: TRBV15; d_gene: .; abundance: .; CDR3aa: CATTRLEDSYEQYF; CDR3nt: TGTGCCACCACCCGGCTGGAGGACTCCTACGAGCAGTACTTC
j_gene: TRBJ2-3; v_gene: TRBV6-5; d_gene: TRBD2; abundance: few; CDR3aa: CASSKSGGAHTQYF; CDR3nt: TGTGCCAGCAGCAAGAGCGGGGGAGCTCATACGCAGTATTTT
j_gene: TRBJ2-1; v_gene: TRBV2; d_gene: .; abundance: .; CDR3aa: CASVKGNNEQFF; CDR3nt: TGTGCCAGCGTTAAGGGGAACAATGAGCAGTTCTTC
j_gene: TRBJ1-3; v_gene: TRBV12-5; d_gene: .; abundance: .; CDR3aa: CASGLAFRLSGNTIYF; CDR3nt: TGTGCTAGTGGTTTAGCCTTCCGACTCTCTGGAAACACCATATATTTT
j_gene: TRBJ1-6; v_gene: TRBV9; d_gene: TRBD1; abundance: .; CDR3aa: CASSVETGGAGSPLHF; CDR3nt: TGTGCCAGCAGCGTAGAGACAGGGGGCGCAGGATCACCCCTCCACTTT
j_gene: TRBJ1-1; v_gene: TRBV10-3; d_gene: .; abundance: .; CDR3aa: CAISDRGLMNTEAFF; CDR3nt: TGTGCCATCAGTGACAGGGGCTTGATGAACACTGAAGCTTTCTTT
j_gene: TRBJ2-1; v_gene: TRBV29-1; d_gene: TRBD2; abundance: .; CDR3aa: CSVARAGETYNEQFF; CDR3nt: TGCAGCGTTGCAAGAGCGGGGGAAACCTACAATGAGCAGTTCTTC
j_gene: TRBJ2-2; v_gene: TRBV6-5; d_gene: TRBD1; abundance: .; CDR3aa: CASSARTGGVGELFF; CDR3nt: TGTGCCAGCAGTGCCCGGACAGGGGGCGTCGGGGAGCTGTTTTTT
j_gene: TRBJ1-6; v_gene: TRBV15; d_gene: .; abundance: .; CDR3aa: CATQLGGRYRNSPLHF; CDR3nt: TGTGCCACCCAGTTGGGGGGGAGGTATAGGAATTCACCCCTCCACTTT
j_gene: TRBJ1-5; v_gene: TRBV6-1; d_gene: .; abundance: .; CDR3aa: CASSGGHLSNQPQHF; CDR3nt: TGTGCCAGCAGTGGGGGACACCTTAGCAATCAGCCCCAGCATTTT
j_gene: TRBJ1-5; v_gene: TRBV28; d_gene: .; abundance: .; CDR3aa: CASSLGFYSNQPRHF; CDR3nt: TGTGCCAGCAGTTTAGGGTTTTATAGCAATCAGCCCCGGCATTTT
j_gene: TRBJ1-5; v_gene: TRBV5-1; d_gene: TRBD1; abundance: .; CDR3aa: CASSLLKTGDVNQPQHF; CDR3nt: TGCGCCAGCAGCTTACTAAAGACAGGGGATGTCAATCAGCCCCAGCATTTT
j_gene: TRBJ2-3; v_gene: TRBV4-1; d_gene: TRBD2; abundance: .; CDR3aa: CASSQGPSGEGDTQYF; CDR3nt: TGCGCCAGCAGCCAAGGTCCTAGCGGGGAAGGGGATACGCAGTATTTT
j_gene: TRBJ2-7; v_gene: TRBV4-1; d_gene: .; abundance: .; CDR3aa: CASSQDWGPYEQYF; CDR3nt: TGCGCCAGCAGCCAAGATTGGGGCCCCTACGAGCAGTACTTC
j_gene: TRBJ2-3; v_gene: TRBV11-3; d_gene: TRBD2; abundance: .; CDR3aa: CASSLGTSGPAYTQYF; CDR3nt: TGTGCCAGCAGCCTCGGGACTAGCGGCCCCGCTTATACGCAGTATTTT
j_gene: TRBJ2-5; v_gene: TRBV29-1; d_gene: TRBD2; abundance: .; CDR3aa: CSAQIAGGETQYF; CDR3nt: TGCAGCGCGCAAATAGCGGGGGGGGAGACCCAGTACTTC
j_gene: TRBJ2-7; v_gene: TRBV6-5; d_gene: .; abundance: .; CDR3aa: CASSYTRDNYEQYF; CDR3nt: TGTGCCAGCAGTTATACCCGGGACAACTACGAGCAGTACTTC
j_gene: TRBJ1-1; v_gene: TRBV28; d_gene: .; abundance: once; CDR3aa: CASSLGSRVNTEAFF; CDR3nt: TGTGCCAGCAGTTTAGGTAGCAGGGTGAACACTGAAGCTTTCTTT
j_gene: TRBJ1-1; v_gene: TRBV7-9; d_gene: TRBD1; abundance: .; CDR3aa: CASSPGTGRGEAFF; CDR3nt: TGTGCCAGCAGCCCCGGGACAGGGCGGGGTGAAGCTTTCTTT
j_gene: TRBJ1-1; v_gene: TRBV11-2; d_gene: .; abundance: .; CDR3aa: CASSLDFQAFF; CDR3nt: TGTGCCAGCAGCTTAGACTTCCAGGCTTTCTTT
j_gene: TRBJ2-3; v_gene: TRBV29-1; d_gene: .; abundance: .; CDR3aa: CSAVAHETDSPDTQYF; CDR3nt: TGCAGCGCCGTAGCTCATGAGACGGACTCCCCAGATACGCAGTATTTT
j_gene: TRBJ1-6; v_gene: TRBV2; d_gene: .; abundance: .; CDR3aa: CASSAGGSNSPLHF; CDR3nt: TGTGCCAGCAGTGCGGGGGGATCAAATTCACCCCTCCACTTT
j_gene: TRBJ1-3; v_gene: TRBV4-2; d_gene: .; abundance: .; CDR3aa: CASSQAGGSGNTIYF; CDR3nt: TGTGCCAGCAGCCAGGCGGGGGGTTCTGGAAACACCATATATTTT
j_gene: TRBJ2-3; v_gene: TRBV4-2; d_gene: .; abundance: .; CDR3aa: CASSPRLTRGRTDTQYF; CDR3nt: TGTGCCAGCAGCCCCCGATTGACGCGGGGGCGCACAGATACGCAGTATTTT
j_gene: TRBJ2-7; v_gene: TRBV18; d_gene: .; abundance: .; CDR3aa: CASSPQTGYHEQYF; CDR3nt: TGTGCCAGCTCACCTCAAACAGGGTACCACGAGCAGTACTTC
j_gene: TRBJ1-4; v_gene: TRBV6-5; d_gene: .; abundance: .; CDR3aa: CASRSGGEKLFF; CDR3nt: TGTGCCAGCAGGTCCGGGGGGGAAAAACTGTTTTTT
j_gene: TRBJ2-1; v_gene: TRBV14; d_gene: .; abundance: .; CDR3aa: CASSQIGQYNEQFF; CDR3nt: TGTGCCAGCAGCCAAATCGGACAGTACAATGAGCAGTTCTTC
j_gene: TRBJ1-1; v_gene: TRBV15; d_gene: .; abundance: .; CDR3aa: CATSRRELISEAFF; CDR3nt: TGTGCCACCAGCAGAAGGGAGCTAATCTCTGAAGCTTTCTTT